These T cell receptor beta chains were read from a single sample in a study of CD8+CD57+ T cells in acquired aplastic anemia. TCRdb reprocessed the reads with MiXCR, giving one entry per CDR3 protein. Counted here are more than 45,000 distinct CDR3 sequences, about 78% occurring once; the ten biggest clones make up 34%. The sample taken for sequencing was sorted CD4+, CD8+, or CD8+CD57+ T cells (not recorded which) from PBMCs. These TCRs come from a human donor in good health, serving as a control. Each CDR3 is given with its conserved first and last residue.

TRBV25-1	CASSDPNRVSYNEQFF
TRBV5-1	CASSLPTANTEAFF
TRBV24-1	CATSGGSTDTQYF
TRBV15	CATSRAVTGSYEQYF
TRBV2	CASSETGGAVDTQYF
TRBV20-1	CSARNRDVPEQYF
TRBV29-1	CSVRTGIQPQHF
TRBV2	CASSETGWNYGYTF
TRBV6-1	CASTLFGGKGYGYTF
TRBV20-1	CSARDQDSQETQYF
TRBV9	CASSVGNQETQYF
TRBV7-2	CASSFRRSTEAFF
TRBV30	CAWSVGPNEKLFF
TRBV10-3	CATGVRQGKETQYF
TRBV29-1	CSVEEAGVEGYTF
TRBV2	CASIGTGGYEQYF
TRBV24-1	CATSDLGLAGGETQYF
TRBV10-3	CAISEGSSYNEQFF
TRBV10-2	CASSEDGGGNTIYF
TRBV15	CATRPQATMNTEAFF
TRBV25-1	CASSEHGGKDGYTF
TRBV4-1	CASSQGTGEGDNEQFF
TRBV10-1	CASSGDRQKQETQYF
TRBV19	CASIGTVLDGYTF
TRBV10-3	CAISGPSGGPRETQYF
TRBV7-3	CASSFRWGEQYF
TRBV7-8	CASSHSDSPLHF
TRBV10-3	CAISEMGNTEAFF
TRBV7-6	CASSLVAGDGTDTQYF
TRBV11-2	CASSFLVGRGPYEQYF
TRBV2	CASSVQELEQYF
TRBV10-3	CAISEGGLNTEAFF
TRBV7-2	CASSPSTGNYGYTF
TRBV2	CASSQDSNYGYTF
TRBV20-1	CSAEGTGDTEAFF
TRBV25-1	CASGTDRVPNEAFF
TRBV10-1	CASSESRTGTNTEAFF
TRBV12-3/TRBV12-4	CASSLAQASGGNEQFF
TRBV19	CASSLGGPGYTF
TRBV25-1	CASSDSTDRHNEQFF
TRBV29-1	CSVKGYYEQFF
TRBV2	CASETGTGDYEQYF